These T cell receptor beta chains were read from a single sample in a study of Graves' ophthalmopathy and Graves' hyperthyroidism. From the multiplex PCR reads, TCRdb called clonotypes with MiXCR, one entry per CDR3 protein. This table has 350,000 to 450,000 distinct CDR3 sequences, 15% to 20% appearing once. The sample was peripheral blood. Receptor source: a woman under 30 with Graves' ophthalmopathy. Each CDR3 is given with its conserved first and last residue. A D gene is named only where the DNA matches it firmly. Size tells how often a clone was seen (once, few, many) or the class of an expanded clone, and some rows leave it out.

cdr3_aa,cdr3_nt,clone_size,d_call,j_call,v_call
CASSFLGDTEAFF,TGTGCCAGCAGTTTTCTCGGGGATACTGAAGCTTTCTTT,many,.,TRBJ1-1,TRBV12-3/TRBV12-4
CSARVRLWSQGNTEAFF,TGCAGTGCTAGAGTCCGACTGTGGAGTCAGGGAAACACTGAAGCTTTCTTT,many,.,TRBJ1-1,TRBV20-1
CASSQGQPGVQDYFYEQYF,TGTGCCAGCAGCCAAGGCCAACCGGGGGTTCAGGACTACTTCTACGAGCAGTACTTC,many,.,TRBJ2-7,TRBV3-1
CASSFLAGSAPLSGANVLTF,TGTGCCAGCAGTTTTTTGGCGGGTTCAGCCCCTCTCTCTGGGGCCAACGTCCTGACTTTC,many,.,TRBJ2-6,TRBV27
CSVVQGHETQYF,TGCAGCGTTGTACAGGGCCATGAGACCCAGTACTTC,many,.,TRBJ2-5,TRBV29-1
CAIKDSKSGNTGELFF,TGTGCCATCAAAGACAGTAAAAGTGGTAACACCGGGGAGCTGTTTTTT,many,.,TRBJ2-2,TRBV10-3
CASSVGGGLQETQYF,TGTGCCAGCAGCGTCGGCGGGGGGCTCCAAGAGACCCAGTACTTC,many,TRBD2,TRBJ2-5,TRBV9
CAWSVQGSAEAFF,TGTGCCTGGAGTGTACAGGGAAGTGCTGAAGCTTTCTTT,many,.,TRBJ1-1,TRBV30
CASSGYSSYEQYF,TGTGCCAGCAGCGGGTACAGCTCCTACGAGCAGTACTTC,many,.,TRBJ2-7,TRBV25-1
CASSLFMGTEAFF,TGTGCCAGCAGTTTATTTATGGGCACTGAAGCTTTCTTT,many,.,TRBJ1-1,TRBV12-3/TRBV12-4
CASSRDNSGNTIYF,TGTGCCAGCTCCCGGGACAACTCTGGAAACACCATATATTTT,.,.,TRBJ1-3,TRBV18
CSARSGLAGAQETQYF,TGCAGTGCTAGATCGGGACTAGCGGGAGCTCAAGAGACCCAGTACTTC,many,TRBD2,TRBJ2-5,TRBV20-1
CASSLTAGPGLAGRRETQYF,TGTGCCAGCAGCTTAACGGCCGGGCCGGGCCTAGCGGGGAGGAGAGAGACCCAGTACTTC,many,TRBD2,TRBJ2-5,TRBV7-3
CASSYSLLAGVETQYF,TGTGCCAGCAGTTACTCGTTACTAGCGGGAGTTGAGACCCAGTACTTC,many,TRBD2,TRBJ2-5,TRBV6-5
CASSTIGDRGQTYEQYF,TGTGCCAGCAGTACTATAGGGGACAGGGGGCAAACCTACGAGCAGTACTTC,.,TRBD1,TRBJ2-7,TRBV6-2/TRBV6-3
CASTIKAGASDEQYF,TGTGCCAGCACAATCAAAGCGGGAGCGTCCGACGAGCAGTACTTC,.,TRBD2,TRBJ2-7,TRBV6-1
CASSPGTGRYQPQHF,TGTGCCAGCAGCCCCGGGACAGGGAGGTATCAGCCCCAGCATTTT,many,TRBD1,TRBJ1-5,TRBV7-2
CASSLTSMRETQYF,TGTGCCAGCAGTTTAACCTCGATGAGGGAGACCCAGTACTTC,many,.,TRBJ2-5,TRBV12-3/TRBV12-4
CATSRDAYGYTF,TGTGCCACCAGCAGAGACGCTTATGGCTACACCTTC,.,.,TRBJ1-2,TRBV15
CASSLFGRGGSAQHF,TGTGCCAGCAGCTTATTCGGCAGGGGGGGATCGGCCCAGCATTTT,many,TRBD1,TRBJ1-5,TRBV7-2
CASRRGQDHSPLHF,TGTGCCAGCAGAAGAGGTCAGGACCATTCACCCCTCCACTTT,.,.,TRBJ1-6,TRBV6-2/TRBV6-3
CASWETGTTDYEQYF,TGTGCCAGCTGGGAAACAGGGACAACAGACTACGAGCAGTACTTC,many,.,TRBJ2-7,TRBV27
CSVGQLLQETQYF,TGCAGCGTGGGACAGTTACTCCAAGAGACCCAGTACTTC,many,TRBD1,TRBJ2-5,TRBV29-1
CASSLGPDRVSEAFF,TGCGCCAGCAGCCTGGGGCCGGACAGGGTCTCTGAAGCTTTCTTT,once,TRBD1,TRBJ1-1,TRBV5-1
CASSPARTGGIYEQYF,TGTGCCAGCAGTCCCGCTCGGACAGGGGGGATCTACGAGCAGTACTTC,many,TRBD1,TRBJ2-7,TRBV6-2/TRBV6-3
CASSYDSNFNYGYTF,TGTGCCAGCAGTTACGACAGCAACTTTAACTATGGCTACACCTTC,.,.,TRBJ1-2,TRBV6-5
CASSAYTGAGELFF,TGTGCCAGCAGTGCCTACACTGGGGCCGGGGAGCTGTTTTTT,many,.,TRBJ2-2,TRBV6-1
CASSQTRAPNNQPQHF,TGTGCCAGCAGCCAGACCCGGGCCCCAAACAATCAGCCCCAGCATTTT,.,.,TRBJ1-5,TRBV7-6
CASRDRGENEAFF,TGTGCCAGTAGGGACAGGGGTGAAAATGAAGCTTTCTTT,many,TRBD1,TRBJ1-1,TRBV19
CAISEWGEQYF,TGTGCCATCAGTGAGTGGGGGGAGCAGTACTTC,many,.,TRBJ2-7,TRBV10-3
CASSEVWRGRSKNTEAFF,TGTGCCAGCAGTGAAGTGTGGAGGGGGCGAAGCAAGAACACTGAAGCTTTCTTT,many,TRBD1,TRBJ1-1,TRBV6-1
CASRSDRSSNQPQHF,TGTGCCAGCAGATCTGACAGGTCTAGCAATCAGCCCCAGCATTTT,many,.,TRBJ1-5,TRBV6-1
CASSLIRRQPQHF,TGTGCCAGCAGCCTGATACGCCGTCAGCCCCAGCATTTT,.,.,TRBJ1-5,TRBV6-2/TRBV6-3
CASSPGRTGQPQHF,TGTGCCAGCAGCCCCGGACGGACGGGTCAGCCCCAGCATTTT,many,.,TRBJ1-5,TRBV3-1
CASSYFGLAGQETQYF,TGTGCCAGCAGTTACTTCGGACTAGCGGGGCAAGAGACCCAGTACTTC,many,TRBD2,TRBJ2-5,TRBV6-2/TRBV6-3
CASSEGLAGYQETQYF,TGTGCCAGCAGTGAAGGGTTAGCGGGGTACCAAGAGACCCAGTACTTC,.,TRBD2,TRBJ2-5,TRBV6-1
CASSQTSGFPRGEQYF,TGTGCCAGCTCACAGACTAGCGGGTTCCCCAGGGGCGAGCAGTACTTC,few,TRBD2,TRBJ2-7,TRBV18
CASSPRPNDEQYF,TGTGCCAGCAGTCCCCGACCAAACGACGAGCAGTACTTC,.,.,TRBJ2-7,TRBV12-3/TRBV12-4
CASSIAQGREQYF,TGTGCCAGTAGTATAGCACAGGGACGCGAGCAGTACTTC,few,.,TRBJ2-7,TRBV19
CASTPRFAGGGLAKNIQYF,TGTGCCAGCACCCCCCGGTTCGCGGGAGGGGGTCTGGCCAAAAACATTCAGTACTTC,many,TRBD2,TRBJ2-4,TRBV12-3/TRBV12-4
CASSLDGRAFEETQYF,TGTGCCAGCAGCTTAGACGGGAGGGCCTTTGAAGAGACCCAGTACTTC,many,TRBD2,TRBJ2-5,TRBV11-2
CASSPPDRDHTEAFF,TGTGCCAGCAGTCCTCCGGACAGGGATCACACTGAAGCTTTCTTT,.,TRBD1,TRBJ1-1,TRBV28
CASSMRGGGTGYTEAFF,TGTGCCAGTAGTATGCGGGGGGGGGGAACTGGGTACACTGAAGCTTTCTTT,.,.,TRBJ1-1,TRBV6-2/TRBV6-3
CAWSRSSWTEAFF,TGTGCCTGGAGTAGATCTAGCTGGACTGAAGCTTTCTTT,many,.,TRBJ1-1,TRBV30
CASSQGRTGVTFGYTF,TGCGCCAGCAGCCAAGGCCGGACAGGGGTTACGTTTGGCTACACCTTC,.,TRBD1,TRBJ1-2,TRBV4-1
CSARPDSRANYGYTF,TGCAGTGCTAGGCCGGACAGCCGAGCTAACTATGGCTACACCTTC,.,.,TRBJ1-2,TRBV20-1
CAWGRGLSLGELFF,TGTGCCTGGGGGAGGGGACTTTCCCTCGGGGAGCTGTTTTTT,many,TRBD2,TRBJ2-2,TRBV30
CASSYYRGVNTEAFF,TGTGCCAGCAGCTACTACAGGGGTGTGAACACTGAAGCTTTCTTT,many,TRBD1,TRBJ1-1,TRBV14
CATSPRPNTYEQYF,TGTGCCACCAGCCCGCGTCCGAATACCTACGAGCAGTACTTC,.,.,TRBJ2-7,TRBV15
CASSLEGQSPYEQYF,TGTGCCAGCAGCTTAGAGGGACAGTCCCCCTACGAGCAGTACTTC,few,TRBD1,TRBJ2-7,TRBV7-8
CASSWDEAETQHF,TGTGCCAGCAGTTGGGACGAGGCTGAGACCCAGCATTTT,.,.,TRBJ1-5,TRBV12-3/TRBV12-4
CASSQGGGGNTEAFF,TGCGCCAGCAGCCAAGGAGGCGGTGGGAACACTGAAGCTTTCTTT,many,.,TRBJ1-1,TRBV4-3
CASSLGDSRYEQYF,TGTGCCAGCAGTTTGGGGGACAGCCGCTACGAGCAGTACTTC,many,TRBD1,TRBJ2-7,TRBV28